This T cell receptor beta chain came from a study of cytomegalovirus exposure and HLA in healthy donors. Germline CDR1 SEHNR, CDR2 FQNEAQ (reference sequence). The CDR3 spans 13 residues. V lost 4 bases, J lost 15 bases, and 9 bases stayed unmatched. Comment on this clone: The antigen is unknown.

In the PCR, 60 Vbeta and 13 Jbeta primers were used. The protocol was immunoSEQ multiplex PCR, while the TCRdb copy is restricted to in-frame clones and leaves out a portion. Seen here are more than 85,000 clones, about 80% observed once, and the top ten hold around 7.7%. Overall study findings and caveats: Researchers left out some V segments, among them TRBV6-2 and TRBV6-3, as indistinguishable. In terms of immune exposure information, only CMV serostatus was available. The study carried out a later analysis of TCR beta sequences. It associated about 15,000 of them with specific HLA alleles at a false discovery rate of 0.05.

The source of this sequence is a woman in her fifties or sixties in good health and CMV-seropositive. The sample comprised PBMCs. The chain couples TRBV7-9 to TRBJ1-4; 9 bases are a match to TRBD1. This CDR3 reads CASSSPGQGVMFF. CDR3 DNA: TGTGCCAGCAGCTCACCGGGACAGGGAGTAATGTTTTTT.